This T cell receptor beta chain was identified in a study of blood T cell repertoires in COVID-19. Study overall: PBMCs, B-cell-depleted T cells, or T cells provided the cDNA or gDNA that made up the material.

Enrolled through a virtual design, the participants were between roughly 18 and 100 years of age and came from about two dozen US areas. Authors' data handling: Estimates of nucleated cell counts were drawn from the amplification of reference gene primers. Sequencing was performed with immunoSEQ multiplex PCR; in TCRdb, only in-frame clones are kept and a portion is missing. V, J and clone size were drawn from that table, and D and trimming were deduced from the DNA. The repertoire holds roughly 150,000 clones, about 80% seen once, with more than 5.5% in the top ten. The CDR3 has 14 amino acids. V lost 6 bases, J lost 2 bases, and 10 bases lay in between. CDR1 is MNHEY, CDR2 SVGAGI, per germline.

This sequence was found in a man in his fifties or sixties who had recovered from COVID-19. V is TRBV6-5 and J is TRBJ1-4, with TRBD1 as a possible D gene (5 bases). Sequenced: PBMCs or T cells enriched from blood (not recorded which). The CDR3 reads CASRSGGTNEKLFF. CDR3 DNA: TGTGCCAGCAGGTCTGGGGGGACTAATGAAAAACTGTTTTTT.